The clone carrying this TCR beta chain was seen a single time. Some clones are missing from TCRdb's copy, which holds only in-frame ones; the method was immunoSEQ multiplex PCR. The repertoire holds 160,000 or so clones, with about 85% as singletons. The entry originates in a study of blood T cell repertoires in COVID-19. Study in general: T cells, B-cell-depleted T cells, or PBMCs supplied cDNA or gDNA.

CDR1 LNHDA and CDR2 SQIVND come from the germline V gene (reference sequence). V lost 7 bases and J 4 bases, leaving 13 bases between the germline ends. The CDR3 has 13 amino acids. This chain joins TRBV19 and TRBJ1-2; no reliable D call. The TCR was taken from a woman aged 50 to 60 who had recovered from COVID-19. Sample: PBMCs or T cells enriched from blood (not recorded which). In nucleotides, the CDR3 is TGTGCCAGTACCGGGGTGGGGATCTATGGCTACACCTTC. Translating gives CASTGVGIYGYTF.